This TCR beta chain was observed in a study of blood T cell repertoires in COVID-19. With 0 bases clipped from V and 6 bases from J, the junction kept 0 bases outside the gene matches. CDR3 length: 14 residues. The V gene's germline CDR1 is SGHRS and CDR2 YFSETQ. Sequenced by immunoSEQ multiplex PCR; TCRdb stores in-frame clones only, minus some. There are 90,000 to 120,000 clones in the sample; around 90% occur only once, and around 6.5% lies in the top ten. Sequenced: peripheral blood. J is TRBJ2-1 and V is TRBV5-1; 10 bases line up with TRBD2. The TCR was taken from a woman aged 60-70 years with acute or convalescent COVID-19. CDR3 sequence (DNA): TGCGCCAGCAGCTTGGCTAGCGGGAGCAATGAGCAGTTCTTC. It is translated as CASSLASGSNEQFF.